The rows below give T cell receptor beta chains drawn from one sample of a study of Graves' ophthalmopathy and Graves' hyperthyroidism. TCRdb re-called the multiplex PCR reads with MiXCR, one entry per CDR3 protein. The sample has over 500,000 distinct CDR3 sequences; about a fifth are singletons. Sequenced input: peripheral blood. The receptor set was obtained from a young woman with stable Graves' hyperthyroidism. Some clones in this sample may be carry-over from other donors' samples. CDR3s include the opening cysteine and the closing phenylalanine or tryptophan. The D gene is left open where the match is weak. Expanded clones are given a class, and other clones once, few, many or no size at all.

CDR3nt,CDR3aa,v_gene,j_gene,d_gene,len,abundance
TGTGCCAGCAGTGAAGGTGTCAGCCAAGAGACCCAGTACTTC,CASSEGVSQETQYF,TRBV6-1,TRBJ2-5,-,14,many
TGTGCCAGCAGCTTACTTATTCCCGGGGAGCTGTTTTTT,CASSLLIPGELFF,TRBV7-2,TRBJ2-2,-,13,-
TGCAGTGCCCCGGGACAGGGAGACTTCGGGCAGTACTTC,CSAPGQGDFGQYF,TRBV20-1,TRBJ2-7,TRBD1,13,many
TGTGCCAGCAGCTCTTCAGGGGGTCCTTATGGCTACACCTTC,CASSSSGGPYGYTF,TRBV7-9,TRBJ1-2,TRBD1,14,-
TGTGCCAGCAGCGAAACGGGTATGGTCAAGCCTCAGACTAGCGGAAGAGTCTACGAGCAGTACTTC,CASSETGMVKPQTSGRVYEQYF,TRBV9,TRBJ2-7,TRBD2,22,few
TGTGCCATCAGCAGCCAGGACAGGGAACTTACCTACGAGCAGTACTTC,CAISSQDRELTYEQYF,TRBV10-3,TRBJ2-7,TRBD1,16,many
TGTGCCAGCTCACCCGAGCAGGACTATGGCTACACCTTC,CASSPEQDYGYTF,TRBV18,TRBJ1-2,-,13,few
TGTGCCAGCAGTTTATCCCCCGTACAGCGGGGGACTGAAGCTTTCTTT,CASSLSPVQRGTEAFF,TRBV27,TRBJ1-1,-,16,-
TGTGCCAGCAGTGATGGGGGAACGAGGGCTTTCTTT,CASSDGGTRAFF,TRBV2,TRBJ1-1,-,12,-
TGTGCCAGCAGCCCTAGGACTAGTCACGAGACCCAGTACTTC,CASSPRTSHETQYF,TRBV11-2,TRBJ2-5,TRBD2,14,few
TGTGCCAGCAGATCCGGGACAGGGGGAGCAGAGACCCAGTACTTC,CASRSGTGGAETQYF,TRBV12-3/TRBV12-4,TRBJ2-5,TRBD1,15,-
TGTGCCAGCAGCCGGACAGGGGGGGACTATGGCTACACCTTC,CASSRTGGDYGYTF,TRBV7-2,TRBJ1-2,TRBD1,14,many
TGTGCCAGCAGCACCAATGGACTACCCTCGGAGACCCAGTACTTC,CASSTNGLPSETQYF,TRBV7-3,TRBJ2-5,-,15,-
TGTGCCGGTTGGGGGACCCGGGAGCTGTTTTTT,CAGWGTRELFF,TRBV7-2,TRBJ2-2,-,11,-
TGTGCCAGCAGTTCTCGCGGGAGGGATCCCGGGGAGCTGTTTTTT,CASSSRGRDPGELFF,TRBV27,TRBJ2-2,TRBD2,15,many
TGTGCCAGCGGTGAACTTCCAGAAGACTATGGCTACACCTTC,CASGELPEDYGYTF,TRBV6-1,TRBJ1-2,-,14,-
TGTGCCAGCACCTTGATCGGGACTAGCGCTGCGAACACCGGGGAGCTGTTTTTT,CASTLIGTSAANTGELFF,TRBV12-3/TRBV12-4,TRBJ2-2,TRBD2,18,many
TGTGCCAGCAGTGCAGACAGATCACCCCTCCACTTT,CASSADRSPLHF,TRBV25-1,TRBJ1-6,-,12,many
TGTGCCAGCAGTGAAGGAGGGGTCTACTACGAGCAGTACTTC,CASSEGGVYYEQYF,TRBV12-3/TRBV12-4,TRBJ2-7,-,14,many
TGTGCCAGCACCGCAGGTTCCCAAGAGACCCAGTACTTC,CASTAGSQETQYF,TRBV6-5,TRBJ2-5,-,13,few